A single sample is the source of the 8 T cell receptor beta chains below, sequenced in a study of CD8+ T cells in alopecia areata. Treatment denoted: oral pan-JAK inhibitor, 5-10 mg twice daily. Sequencing templates came from extracted RNA that was reverse transcribed into cDNA. Produced via immunoSEQ multiplex PCR; TCRdb's table is partial and in-frame only. The profile shows approximately 110,000 clones, around 53% of them singletons. The material was CD8+ T cells sorted from blood, obtained at week 24, from a patient treated with tofacitinib. The receptors come from a human donor with alopecia areata.

The chain joins TRBV7-9 to TRBJ2-5; no definite D call. CDR3 size: 14 residues. Deletions cut 5 bases from V and 5 bases from J, with 15 bases between. The V gene's germline CDR1 is SEHNR and CDR2 FQNEAQ (reference sequence). CDR3 DNA: TGTGCCAGCAGCCGCCTCGGGCTTTGGGAGACCCAGTACTTC. This gives the protein CASSRLGLWETQYF. The full variable domain, completed using reference TRBV7-9 and TRBJ2-5, is DTGVSQNPRHKITKRGQNVTFRCDPISEHNRLYWYRQTLGQGPEFLTYFQNEAQLEKSRLLSDRFSAERPKGSFSTLEIQRTEQGDSAMYLCASSRLGLWETQYFGPGTRLLVL.

The rearrangement joins TRBV6-5 to TRBJ2-7; D gene ambiguous. The CDR3 loop spans 13 amino acids. V was clipped by 6 bases and J by 2 bases, with 11 bases between them. Looked up from germline, CDR1 is MNHEY and CDR2 is SVGAGI. CDR3 region: CASRELATYEQYF. CDR3 DNA sequence: TGTGCCAGCAGAGAGTTGGCGACCTACGAGCAGTACTTC.

The V call is TRBV6-5, the J call TRBJ1-4; D gene unclear. Germline CDR1 and CDR2: MNHEY and SVGAGI. The CDR3 runs to 14 residues. The V end was cut by 9 bases, the J end by 8 bases, with 19 bases between. The CDR3 DNA reads as TGTGCCAGTCGCGCCCAAACAAGTTTAGAAAAACTGTTTTTT. It encodes CASRAQTSLEKLFF.

Concerning this clone itself: The junction departs from germline at one end; a sequencing error may be responsible. The rearrangement links TRBV28 to TRBJ2-7; a weak D match, TRBD1 (5 bases). Germline V CDR1 and CDR2: MDHEN, SYDVKM. CDR3 length equals 14 residues. The CDR3: CASSIWEGDYEQYF. CDR3 nucleotide sequence: TGTGCCAGCAGTATATGGGAAGGGGACTACGAGCAGTACTTC.

This clone was counted only a few times. The rearrangement joins TRBV6-4 to TRBJ2-1; D might be TRBD1 (5 bases). V was shortened by 0 bases and J by 7 bases, with 7 bases between the two germline ends. The CDR3 totals 13 residues. CDR1 and CDR2 (germline): MRHNA, SNTAGT. The DNA of the CDR3 is TGTGCCAGCAGTGACTCGAGACAGAATGAGCAGTTCTTC. Protein sequence: CASSDSRQNEQFF.

A word on this clone: Distinct nucleotide sequences in the sample also encode this CDR3. The chain links TRBV7-9 to TRBJ1-5; TRBD1 aligns across 7 bases. J gave up 1 base and V 5 bases, and 2 bases lay outside the gene matches. This CDR3 has 14 amino acids. In germline, CDR1 is SEHNR, CDR2 FQNEAQ (reference sequence). CDR3 sequence (DNA): TGTGCCAGCAGCCTACAGGGGAGCAATCAGCCCCAGCATTTT. It encodes CASSLQGSNQPQHF.

On this clone itself: This may come from a read error, since a much larger clone is one base off. The rearrangement links TRBV7-6 to TRBJ2-5, with 10 bases aligning to TRBD2. Germline values: CDR1 SGHVS, CDR2 FNYEAQ. The V segment lost 5 bases and the J segment 1 base; nucleotides outside the gene matches: 4. The length of the CDR3 is 15 residues. In DNA, the CDR3 is TGTGCCAGCAGCCAAGAGCGGGGGGGCCAAGAGACCCAGTACTTC. Translation gives CASSQERGGQETQYF.

The chain joins TRBV7-6 to TRBJ2-7, with 12 bases identical to TRBD1. The CDR3 extends over 16 amino acids. V lost 5 bases to trimming and J lost 4 bases; unmatched junction nucleotides: 9. Germline V gives CDR1 SGHVS, CDR2 FNYEAQ. In DNA form, the CDR3 reads TGTGCCAGCAGCCCCGGGAGGGGACAGGGGGCATACGAGCAGTACTTC. It encodes CASSPGRGQGAYEQYF.